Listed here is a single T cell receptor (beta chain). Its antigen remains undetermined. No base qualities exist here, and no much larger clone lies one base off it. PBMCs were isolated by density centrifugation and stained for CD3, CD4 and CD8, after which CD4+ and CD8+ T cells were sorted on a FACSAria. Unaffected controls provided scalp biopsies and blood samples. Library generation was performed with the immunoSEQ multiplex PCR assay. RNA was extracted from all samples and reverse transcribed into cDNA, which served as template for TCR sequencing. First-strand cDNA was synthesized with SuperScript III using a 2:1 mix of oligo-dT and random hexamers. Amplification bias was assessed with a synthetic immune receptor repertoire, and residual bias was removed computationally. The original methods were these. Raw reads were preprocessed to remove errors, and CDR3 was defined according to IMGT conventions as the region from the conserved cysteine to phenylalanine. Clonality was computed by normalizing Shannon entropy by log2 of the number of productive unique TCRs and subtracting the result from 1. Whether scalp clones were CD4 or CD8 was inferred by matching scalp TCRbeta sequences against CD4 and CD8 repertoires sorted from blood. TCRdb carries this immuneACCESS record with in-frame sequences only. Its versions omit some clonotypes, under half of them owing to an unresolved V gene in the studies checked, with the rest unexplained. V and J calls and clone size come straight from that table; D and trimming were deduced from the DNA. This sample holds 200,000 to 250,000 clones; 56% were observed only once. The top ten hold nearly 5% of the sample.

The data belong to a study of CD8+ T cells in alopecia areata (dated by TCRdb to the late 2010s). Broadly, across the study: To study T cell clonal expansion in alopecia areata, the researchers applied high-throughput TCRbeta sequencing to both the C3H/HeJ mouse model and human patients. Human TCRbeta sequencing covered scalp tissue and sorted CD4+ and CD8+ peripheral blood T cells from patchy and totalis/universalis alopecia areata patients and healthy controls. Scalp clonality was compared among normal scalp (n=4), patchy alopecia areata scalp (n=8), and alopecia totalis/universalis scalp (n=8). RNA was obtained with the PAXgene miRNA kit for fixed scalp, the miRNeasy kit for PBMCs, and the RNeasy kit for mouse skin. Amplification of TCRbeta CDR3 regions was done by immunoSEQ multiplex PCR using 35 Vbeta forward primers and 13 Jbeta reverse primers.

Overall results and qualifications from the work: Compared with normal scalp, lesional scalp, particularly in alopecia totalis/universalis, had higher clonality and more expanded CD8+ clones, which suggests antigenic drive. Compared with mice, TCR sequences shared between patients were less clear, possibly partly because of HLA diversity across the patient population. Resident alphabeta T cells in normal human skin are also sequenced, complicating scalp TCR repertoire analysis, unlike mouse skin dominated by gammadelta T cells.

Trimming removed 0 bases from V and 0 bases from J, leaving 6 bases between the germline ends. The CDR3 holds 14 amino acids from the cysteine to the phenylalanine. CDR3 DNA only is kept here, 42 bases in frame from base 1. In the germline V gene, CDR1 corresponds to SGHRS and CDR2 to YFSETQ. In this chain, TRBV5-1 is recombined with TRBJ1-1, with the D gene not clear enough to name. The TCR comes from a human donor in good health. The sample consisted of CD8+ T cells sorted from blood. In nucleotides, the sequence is TGCGCCAGCAGCTTGGAAGGCTTGAACACTGAAGCTTTCTTT. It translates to CASSLEGLNTEAFF.